One and the same sample provided the 29 T cell receptor beta chains below, sequenced in a study of human T cells and chemical hapten exposure. MiXCR, run by TCRdb on the RACE reads, gives a single entry per CDR3 protein. The data hold 180,000 or so distinct CDR3 sequences, with about 20% observed a single time. Time point noted: patch test 1, 2 weeks after DPC sensitization. Treatment of the sample: therapeutic diphenylcyclopropenone sensitization with weekly scalp DPC. Sequenced here: whole blood, sampled in connection with sensitization to the hapten diphenylcyclopropenone (DPC). These receptors were obtained from a woman aged 50 to 60 with alopecia areata. Some clones in this sample may be carry-over from other donors' samples.

The chain employs TRBV29-1 and TRBJ2-5; D might be TRBD2 (6 bases). The V end was cut by 4 bases, the J end by 2 bases, with 8 bases between. The germline V gene has CDR1 SQVTM and CDR2 ANQGSEA. The CDR3 is 12 amino acids. The CDR3 reads CSVVSGQETQYF. CDR3 in DNA: TGCAGCGTTGTTAGCGGACAAGAGACCCAGTACTTC.

This clonotype was detected only a few times. The rearrangement joins TRBV6-1 to TRBJ1-6, with D unclear. Germline-derived CDR1 and CDR2 are MNHNS and SASEGT. The CDR3 length is 13 residues. The ends were cut back, 3 bases at V and 8 bases at J, with 8 bases in the middle. For the CDR3, the DNA is TGTGCCAGCAGTGAGAGGGAACATTCACCCCTCCACTTT. The encoded protein is CASSEREHSPLHF.

This chain connects TRBV29-1 to TRBJ2-3, with 9 bases aligning to TRBD2. J lost 4 bases, V lost 0 bases, and 8 bases had no gene match. The CDR3 has 16 amino acids. The germline CDR1 and CDR2 sequences are SQVTM and ANQGSEA. The CDR3 spells CSVEDLPSGVPDTQYF. The CDR3 coding sequence is TGCAGCGTTGAAGATCTTCCTAGCGGGGTTCCAGATACGCAGTATTTT.

The chain combines TRBV20-1 with TRBJ2-2; the D is unclear. The CDR3 is made up of 14 amino acids. V lost 1 base, J lost 2 bases, and 8 bases lay in between. From germline, CDR1 is DFQATT and CDR2 SNEGSKA (reference sequence). CDR3 nucleotide sequence: TGCAGTGCTAGAGGAGACCGAAACACCGGGGAGCTGTTTTTT. This sequence encodes CSARGDRNTGELFF.

This clonotype was picked up a small number of times. V and J are TRBV13 and TRBJ2-7; D call uncertain. In germline, CDR1 is PRHDT, CDR2 FYEKMQ (reference sequence). V was clipped by 2 bases and J by 5 bases, with 10 bases between them. The CDR3 extends over 13 amino acids. In DNA form, the CDR3 reads TGTGCCAGCAGCTTAAAGGTCTTAGACGAGCAGTACTTC. The encoded protein is CASSLKVLDEQYF.

This clonotype was seen a handful of times. J is TRBJ1-2 and V is TRBV6-1, with unresolved D. V lost 3 bases and J 7 bases, leaving 9 bases between the germline ends. CDR3 length: 12 amino acids. Germline V CDR1 and CDR2: MNHNS, SASEGT. As DNA, the CDR3 is TGTGCCAGCAGTGAGAGGCCAAGTGGCTACACCTTC. Translated: CASSERPSGYTF.

This rearrangement joins TRBV5-6 to TRBJ1-1; TRBD1 is a possible D gene (6 bases). The V gene lost 4 bases and the J gene lost 12 bases, with 16 bases spanning the gap. The V gene's germline CDR1 is SGHDT and CDR2 YYEEEE. This CDR3 spans 12 amino acids. CDR3 sequence reads: CASSQGSGRTFF. CDR3 DNA sequence: TGTGCCAGCAGCCAGGGGTCGGGCAGGACTTTCTTT.

The chain recombines TRBV5-8 with TRBJ2-3; D gene unclear. Germline V gives CDR1 SGHTS, CDR2 YDEGEE. The V end was cut by 4 bases, the J end by 5 bases, with 11 bases between. The CDR3 runs to 13 residues. The CDR3 sequence: CASSTRTRDTQYF. The CDR3 DNA is TGTGCCAGCAGCACCCGGACCAGAGATACGCAGTATTTT.

This clonotype has more than one count but fewer than ten. The V gene is TRBV5-1, the J gene TRBJ2-1, with TRBD1 matching 10 bases. The germline V gene has CDR1 SGHRS and CDR2 YFSETQ. The CDR3 sequence is 16 residues long. The trim removed 5 bases at V and 6 bases at J, leaving 11 bases unmatched. The CDR3 coding sequence is TGCGCCAGCAGTAGCACCGGGACAGGGGCCTCCAATGAGCAGTTCTTC. This encodes CASSSTGTGASNEQFF.

This clonotype showed up just a few times. The CDR3 coding sequence is TGTGCCAGCAGCCCCCTTTTACTAGCGGGAGTTGCCGGGGAGCTGTTTTTT. The encoded protein is CASSPLLLAGVAGELFF. The rearrangement links TRBV7-7 to TRBJ2-2; TRBD2 matches at 11 bases. CDR3 length: 17 residues. The germline CDR1 and CDR2 sequences are SSHAT and FNYEAQ (reference sequence). V shed 5 bases and J 6 bases; nucleotides not matched to a gene: 11.

CDR3 residues: CASSLRVSLNTGELFF. For the CDR3, the DNA is TGTGCCAGCAGCTTAAGAGTCAGCCTGAACACCGGGGAGCTGTTTTTT. This chain links TRBV11-3 with TRBJ2-2; D gene ambiguous. Trimming stripped 2 bases from V and 1 base from J, with 11 bases between. The germline V gene has CDR1 SGHNT and CDR2 YENEEA. The CDR3 consists of 16 residues.

Only a few counts were recorded for this clonotype. The chain joins TRBV29-1 to TRBJ2-1; D is ambiguous. The CDR3 totals 12 residues. Looked up from germline, CDR1 is SQVTM and CDR2 is ANQGSEA. V gave up 3 bases and J gave up 6 bases, with 9 bases separating them. This CDR3 reads CSVDPQPNEQFF. The CDR3 DNA reads as TGCAGCGTTGATCCACAGCCCAATGAGCAGTTCTTC.

This clonotype turned up a few times. V and J are TRBV12-3 or TRBV12-4 and TRBJ1-2; D is perhaps TRBD1 (5 bases). The CDR3 is made up of 14 amino acids. V shed 6 bases and J shed 2 bases, with 13 bases lying between them. In nucleotides, the CDR3 is TGTGCCAGCAGGACGACAGCCGAAAACTATGGCTACACCTTC. It yields the protein CASRTTAENYGYTF.

This clonotype was observed a few times. The V call is TRBV12-3 or TRBV12-4, the J call TRBJ1-5; tentative D call: TRBD1 (5 bases). Trimming left V 2 bases short and J 3 bases short, with 11 bases between. This CDR3 comprises 15 residues. CDR3 nucleotides: TGTGCCAGCAGTTTAAGTGGGGCCCACAATCAGCCCCAGCATTTT. It specifies CASSLSGAHNQPQHF.

This clonotype was recorded many times. The chain joins TRBV29-1 to TRBJ1-4; 7 bases map to TRBD1. This CDR3 is 14 amino acids long. CDR1 is SQVTM and CDR2 is ANQGSEA in the germline V gene. Germline trimming cut 5 bases from V and 5 bases from J; bases unmatched to any gene: 8. The CDR3 DNA reads as TGCAGCGTTTGCATCAGGGGGTGGAATGAAAAACTGTTTTTT. Protein sequence: CSVCIRGWNEKLFF. Based on the CDR3 plus reference TRBV29-1 and TRBJ1-4, the full variable domain is SAVISQKPSRDICQRGTSLTIQCQVDSQVTMMFWYRQQPGQSLTLIATANQGSEATYESGFVIDKFPISRPNLTFSTLTVSNMSPEDSSIYLCSVCIRGWNEKLFFGSGTQLSVL.

The chain couples TRBV12-3 or TRBV12-4 to TRBJ1-4; D remains unclear. Trimming shortened V by 3 bases and J by 7 bases, and 12 bases separated the two germline ends. The CDR3 sequence is 14 residues long. The CDR3 loop is CASSFVGNGEKLFF. The DNA for the CDR3 is TGTGCCAGCAGTTTCGTGGGGAACGGTGAAAAACTGTTTTTT.

CDR3 nucleotide sequence: TGCAGTGCTAGAGCGGGAGGCACAGATACGCAGTATTTT. It codes for CSARAGGTDTQYF. This chain joins TRBV20-1 and TRBJ2-3, with D possibly being TRBD2 (6 bases). V was trimmed by 1 base and J by 1 base, leaving 6 bases between them. Germline V gene lookup returns CDR1 DFQATT and CDR2 SNEGSKA (reference sequence). The CDR3 is made up of 13 amino acids.

This chain connects TRBV10-3 to TRBJ1-3; D might be TRBD1 (6 bases). CDR1 and CDR2 from the germline V gene are ENHRY and SYGVKD. V was pared by 9 bases and J by 0 bases, with 15 bases between. The CDR3 spans 15 residues. CDR3 DNA: TGTGCCATAAGACAGGATCTGGGCTCTGGAAACACCATATATTTT. Translated: CAIRQDLGSGNTIYF.

The rearrangement joins TRBV11-1 to TRBJ2-7; 7 nucleotides line up with TRBD1. V was clipped by 0 bases and J by 9 bases; unmatched bases: 8. The CDR3 spans 14 residues. The V gene's germline CDR1 is SGHAT and CDR2 FQDESV (reference sequence). The CDR3 is CASSLAPGQTGQYF. The CDR3 nucleotides are TGTGCCAGCAGCTTAGCACCGGGACAGACGGGGCAGTACTTC.

The chain employs TRBV12-3 or TRBV12-4 and TRBJ1-1; D unclear. Trimming pared 6 bases from V and 1 base from J, leaving 6 bases between. This CDR3 is 12 amino acids long. In DNA, the CDR3 is TGTGCCAGCAGGTTACCGAACACTGAAGCTTTCTTT. Protein: CASRLPNTEAFF.

This clonotype was recorded a few times. V and J are TRBV11-1 and TRBJ2-3; D is perhaps TRBD2 (7 bases). The CDR3 runs to 17 residues. Per germline, CDR1 SGHAT and CDR2 FQDESV (reference sequence). Trimming pared 1 base from V and 4 bases from J, leaving 18 bases between. CDR3 loop: CASSLVTRLGGPDTQYF. For the CDR3, the DNA is TGTGCCAGCAGCTTAGTGACCCGACTGGGGGGGCCAGATACGCAGTATTTT.

V usage is TRBV25-1 and J usage is TRBJ2-2; tentative D call: TRBD2 (6 bases). Germline V gives CDR1 MGHDK, CDR2 SYGVNS. The CDR3 is 15 amino acids. V was trimmed by 3 bases and J by 7 bases, leaving 15 bases between them. For the CDR3, the DNA is TGTGCCAGCAGTGATGGGGGGTCTCCGGTCGGGGAGCTGTTTTTT. Its protein product is CASSDGGSPVGELFF.

The chain recombines TRBV5-6 with TRBJ1-1; a possible D gene is TRBD1 (6 bases). The germline V and J ends were trimmed by 5 bases and 4 bases, with 12 bases remaining between them. The germline CDR1 and CDR2 sequences are SGHDT and YYEEEE. The CDR3 consists of 13 residues. The CDR3 region is CASRTAGATEAFF. CDR3 nucleotide sequence: TGTGCCAGCAGGACGGCGGGGGCCACTGAAGCTTTCTTT. Combining the CDR3 with reference TRBV5-6 and TRBJ1-1 gives the whole variable domain DAGVTQSPTHLIKTRGQQVTLRCSPKSGHDTVSWYQQALGQGPQFIFQYYEEEERQRGNFPDRFSGHQFPNYSSELNVNALLLGDSALYLCASRTAGATEAFFGQGTRLTVV.

The J gene is TRBJ2-2, the V gene TRBV7-2; D is perhaps TRBD1 (6 bases). This CDR3 has 15 amino acids. In germline, CDR1 is SGHTA, CDR2 FQGNSA. The V gene lost 0 bases and the J gene lost 4 bases, with 9 bases spanning the gap. CDR3 nucleotides: TGTGCCAGCAGCTTAGCTTCAGGGGCCACCGGGGAGCTGTTTTTT. As protein: CASSLASGATGELFF.

Only a few counts were recorded for this clonotype. The chain joins TRBV5-1 to TRBJ2-1; 10 nucleotides align to TRBD1. Germline values: CDR1 SGHRS, CDR2 YFSETQ. The junction had 16 bases not matched to a gene; V was cut back by 4 bases and J by 9 bases. This CDR3 is built from 17 residues. The CDR3 bases are TGCGCCAGCAGCATTGGGGACAGGGGCCAACGAAGGGGTGAGCAGTTCTTC. The encoded protein is CASSIGDRGQRRGEQFF.

The chain is built from TRBV7-9 and TRBJ2-1; D remains unclear. CDR1 and CDR2 from the germline V gene are SEHNR and FQNEAQ (reference sequence). This CDR3 is built from 16 residues. V lost 4 bases, J lost 2 bases, and 15 bases lay in between. The CDR3 loop reads CASSSLVGGPYNEQFF. For the CDR3, the DNA is TGTGCCAGCAGCTCGCTTGTGGGCGGTCCCTACAATGAGCAGTTCTTC. Full variable domain (outside the CDR3, taken from reference TRBV7-9 and TRBJ2-1): DTGVSQNPRHKITKRGQNVTFRCDPISEHNRLYWYRQTLGQGPEFLTYFQNEAQLEKSRLLSDRFSAERPKGSFSTLEIQRTEQGDSAMYLCASSSLVGGPYNEQFFGPGTRLTVL.

This clonotype was counted ten times or more. V usage is TRBV5-1 and J usage is TRBJ2-5; 7 bases match TRBD1. The V gene's germline CDR1 is SGHRS and CDR2 YFSETQ. V was pared by 3 bases and J by 8 bases, with 4 bases of the junction left unmatched. CDR3 length equals 12 residues. CDR3 in amino acids: CASSSQGETQYF. CDR3 DNA: TGCGCCAGCAGCTCCCAGGGGGAAACCCAGTACTTC.

In this sample, this clonotype turned up a few times. The chain uses TRBV15 and TRBJ2-3; D is undetermined. The V gene lost 0 bases and the J gene lost 0 bases, with 13 bases spanning the gap. Germline lookup yields CDR1 LNHNV and CDR2 YYDKDF (reference sequence). This CDR3 region has 17 residues. The CDR3 nucleotides read TGTGCCACCAGCAGAGATGATCAATCCTTTAGCACAGATACGCAGTATTTT. The encoded protein is CATSRDDQSFSTDTQYF.

CDR3: CASSQGRPGGNEQFF. In DNA form, the CDR3 reads TGTGCCAGCAGCCAAGGTCGCCCTGGGGGCAATGAGCAGTTCTTC. The V call is TRBV3-1, the J call TRBJ2-1; D possibly matches TRBD1 or TRBD2 (5 bases each). This CDR3 region has 15 residues. The germline V gene encodes CDR1 LGHDT and CDR2 YNNKEL (reference sequence). V shed 1 base and J shed 6 bases, with 13 bases lying between them.